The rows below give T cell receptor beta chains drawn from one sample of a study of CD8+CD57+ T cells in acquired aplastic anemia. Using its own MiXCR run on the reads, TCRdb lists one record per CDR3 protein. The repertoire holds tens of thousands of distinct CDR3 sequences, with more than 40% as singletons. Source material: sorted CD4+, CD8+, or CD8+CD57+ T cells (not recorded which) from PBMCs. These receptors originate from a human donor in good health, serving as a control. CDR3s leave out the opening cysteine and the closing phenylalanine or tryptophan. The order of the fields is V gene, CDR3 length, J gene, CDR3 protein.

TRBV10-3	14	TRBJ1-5	AIGRLGLAGEETQH
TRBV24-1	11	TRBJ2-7	ATEGQGSYEQY
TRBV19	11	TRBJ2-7	ASRGQGADEQY
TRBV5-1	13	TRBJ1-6	ASSLEQVNNSPLH
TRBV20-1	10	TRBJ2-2	SASRSTGELF
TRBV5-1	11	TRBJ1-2	ASGTGTGVGYT
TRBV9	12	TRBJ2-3	ASSVAGAGDTQY
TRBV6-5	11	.	ASSYSGDHEQF
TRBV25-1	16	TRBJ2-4	ASSALAGERGAKNIQY
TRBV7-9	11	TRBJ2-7	ASSRDRDYEQY
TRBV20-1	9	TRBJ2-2	SASRAGELF
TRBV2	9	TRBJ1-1	ASREDTEAF
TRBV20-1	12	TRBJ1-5	SASRGYGNQPQH
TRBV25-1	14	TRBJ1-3	ASSLATGLSGNTIY
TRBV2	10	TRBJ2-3	ASRGLRNEQY
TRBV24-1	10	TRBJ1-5	ATSDRDQPQH
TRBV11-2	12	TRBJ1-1	ASSPGTVYTEAF
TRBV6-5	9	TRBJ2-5	ASSSPLGQY
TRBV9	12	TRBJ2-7	ASSAGGILYEQY
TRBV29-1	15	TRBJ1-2	SVEGRGQGAPNYGYT
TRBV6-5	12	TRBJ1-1	ASSSESADTEAF
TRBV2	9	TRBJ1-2	ATQGADGYT